This T cell receptor (beta chain) was captured in a study of a mutant IDH1 vaccine in newly diagnosed glioma (dated by TCRdb to the early 2020s). Broadly, across the study: Of the approximately 29 treated patients, approximately 60% were male and around 38% were female, and a mean age of roughly 40 years was recorded. Before enrollment, patients had received standard therapy of radiotherapy alone, temozolomide alone, or radiochemotherapy with temozolomide; most received the combination. Peripheral blood was drawn at six visits: V03 (baseline), V05, V07, V10, V12 and V13. Longitudinal TCRB deep sequencing was done for 25 to 30 treated patients, wherever samples were available for exploratory analyses. What the study reported, not specific to this receptor: The authors noted that analyses of patient blood samples could not be reproduced because of sample limitations. Selection of PBMC samples for TCRB deep sequencing was based on availability. No apparent relationship was observed between pseudoprogression and alterations in the top peripheral T cell clonotypes detected by TCRB sequencing. Across multiple MHC alleles, vaccine-induced immune responses were seen in approximately 93% of patients.

To prepare the library, the immunoSEQ multiplex PCR assay was applied. Rearranged TCR beta chain sequences were amplified using the hsTCRB Kit according to the manufacturer's protocol. An Illumina MiSeq was used to sequence the TCRB libraries. For the original study's pipeline: The proprietary platform of the kit vendor was used for demultiplexing, trimming and gene mapping. The table was pulled from immuneACCESS by TCRdb, which kept in-frame rearrangements only. Such tables lose some clones; where checked, under half of the loss comes from unresolved V genes, and the rest has no known cause. For V, J and clone size, that table is used; D and trimming come from the DNA. Present in this sample are 30,000 to 40,000 clones, more than 90% of which were seen just once. The ten most abundant clones make up 15% to 20% of the sample. From the cysteine up to the phenylalanine, the CDR3 has a length of 10 residues. CDR3 DNA only is kept here, 30 bases in frame from base 1. The V end loses 5 bases and the J end loses 7 bases, and a stretch of 8 bases separates them. Looking up the germline V gene (reference sequence) yields CDR1 GTSNPN and CDR2 SVGIG.

This specimen's time point label, per the study, means: baseline, week 1 (first vaccination visit). Taken with the paper, the label for treatment or condition translates to: pre-vaccination baseline after standard-of-care therapy. The donors had newly diagnosed IDH1-mutant astrocytomas of WHO grade 3 or 4 that showed loss of nuclear ATRX. The samples were drawn from NOA16, a multicentre, single-arm, open-label phase I trial in Germany that tested a mutant IDH1 peptide vaccine in humans for the first time. For immunogenicity testing, the blood drawn at visit V03 was used as the baseline sample. Genomic DNA for TCRB sequencing was extracted from EDTA blood using the DNeasy Blood and Tissue Kit. This clone was detected a few times. Its antigen remains undetermined. Base qualities are missing; no much larger clone stands one base away.

The clonotype originates from a young man with glioma. This sample comprised PBMCs, obtained from a glioma patient treated with radiotherapy, temozolomide or both. The chain is made from TRBV30 and TRBJ1-1; too little of a D gene remains to name it. DNA sequence: TGTGCCTGGGCCTTAGGTGAAGCTTTCTTT. This codes for CAWALGEAFF.